These 10 T cell receptor beta chains share one sample of origin, sequenced in a study of blood T cell repertoires in COVID-19. Method: immunoSEQ multiplex PCR; TCRdb's copy keeps in-frame clones and lacks some. This table has 300,000 to 450,000 clones, around 87% appearing once. The material sequenced was PBMCs or T cells enriched from blood (not recorded which). These receptors all come from a man aged 30 to 39 who had recovered from COVID-19.

This chain links TRBV6-2 or TRBV6-3 with TRBJ1-3; D gene unclear. The CDR3 runs to 13 residues. Germline loops: CDR1 MNHEY, CDR2 SVGEGT. Trimming pared 5 bases from V and 1 base from J, leaving 6 bases between. The CDR3 sequence: CASSTLSGNTIYF. The CDR3 nucleotides read TGTGCCAGCAGTACCCTATCTGGAAACACCATATATTTT.

The chain's CDR3 is CASSELGSYNSPLHF. The CDR3 bases are TGTGCCAGCAGTGAACTGGGCAGCTATAATTCACCCCTCCACTTT. The chain couples TRBV6-1 to TRBJ1-6; D not certain. Trimming removed 2 bases from V and 3 bases from J, with 8 bases in between. The CDR3 contains 15 residues. Germline V gene data show CDR1 as MNHNS and CDR2 as SASEGT.

The chain links TRBV30 to TRBJ1-2; TRBD1 is a possible D gene (5 bases). This CDR3 has 12 amino acids. V lost 3 bases, J lost 8 bases, and 13 bases lay in between. CDR1 is GTSNPN and CDR2 is SVGIG in the germline V gene (reference sequence). The CDR3 here is CAWSGRGSGYTF. In nucleotides, the CDR3 is TGTGCCTGGAGCGGGAGGGGATCCGGCTACACCTTC.

This chain connects TRBV6-2 or TRBV6-3 to TRBJ1-5, with D unclear. Germline V lookup: CDR1 MNHEY, CDR2 SVGEGT. The CDR3 loop spans 13 amino acids. The ends were cut back, 4 bases at V and 3 bases at J, with 7 bases in the middle. The CDR3 sequence: CASSSRDNQPQHF. The CDR3 DNA reads as TGTGCCAGCAGTTCTCGGGACAATCAGCCCCAGCATTTT.

This chain links TRBV30 with TRBJ1-2, with 8 bases identical to TRBD1. The trim removed 4 bases at V and 5 bases at J, leaving 3 bases unmatched. Germline-derived CDR1 and CDR2 are GTSNPN and SVGIG (reference sequence). This CDR3 is built from 12 residues. The CDR3 here is CAWTRTGYGYTF. The DNA for the CDR3 is TGTGCCTGGACCAGGACAGGGTATGGCTACACCTTC.

The chain has TRBV5-1 and TRBJ1-1, with a possible D match to TRBD1 (6 bases). Germline V lookup: CDR1 SGHRS, CDR2 YFSETQ. The CDR3 extends over 16 amino acids. The V and J ends lost 3 bases and 0 bases respectively, with 15 bases between them. Here the CDR3 DNA reads TGCGCCAGCAGCTCGGACAGCGGAGCATTGAACACTGAAGCTTTCTTT. It encodes CASSSDSGALNTEAFF. The variable domain in full, completed from reference TRBV5-1 and TRBJ1-1, reads KAGVTQTPRYLIKTRGQQVTLSCSPISGHRSVSWYQQTPGQGLQFLFEYFSETQRNKGNFPGRFSGRQFSNSRSEMNVSTLELGDSALYLCASSSDSGALNTEAFFGQGTRLTVV.

CDR3 bases: TGTGCCAGCAGCTCGACAGGGGCGGGAGGCTACACCTTC. It encodes CASSSTGAGGYTF. The rearrangement links TRBV5-4 to TRBJ1-2; 8 bases match TRBD1. Germline V CDR1 and CDR2: SGHNT, YYREEE (reference sequence). Germline trimming cut 3 bases from V and 8 bases from J; bases unmatched to any gene: 6. CDR3 length equals 13 residues.

This CDR3 is CASSLNRANYGYTF. The DNA for the CDR3 is TGTGCCAGCAGTTTGAACAGAGCTAACTATGGCTACACCTTC. This chain uses TRBV6-5 with TRBJ1-2; D gene unclear. Per germline, CDR1 MNHEY and CDR2 SVGAGI. The V end was cut by 4 bases, the J end by 0 bases, with 9 bases between. The CDR3 is 14 residues long.

The chain joins TRBV4-3 to TRBJ2-3; the D gene is possibly TRBD1 (5 bases). V was clipped by 4 bases and J by 5 bases, with 10 bases between them. Germline CDR1 is LGHNA and CDR2 is YSLEER. The CDR3 totals 13 residues. CDR3 region: CASSPGMGDTQYF. The CDR3 bases are TGCGCCAGCAGCCCAGGGATGGGAGATACGCAGTATTTT.

The chain couples TRBV12-5 to TRBJ2-1; TRBD1 matches at 7 bases. Germline CDR1 reads LGHNT; CDR2 reads FRNRAP. V dropped 0 bases and J dropped 5; count of bases not matched to a gene: 4. CDR3 size: 15 residues. The CDR3 is CASGLVVTGDNEQFF. DNA of the CDR3: TGTGCTAGTGGTTTGGTAGTTACAGGGGACAATGAGCAGTTCTTC.